This is a list of T cell receptor beta chains from one sample in a study of kidney transplant recipient with SARS-CoV-2 infection. TCRdb reprocessed the reads with MiXCR, giving one entry per CDR3 protein. The sample lists fewer than 250,000 distinct CDR3 sequences; 29% were seen once. The sample in question was a blood sample, obtained at baseline and on day 111 from a kidney transplant recipient. Source of these receptors: a male patient aged 25-45 years who had COVID-19 and was a kidney transplant recipient. Part of the T cells may come from the graft donor. Each CDR3 is given with its conserved first and last residue. The D gene is left open where the match is weak. Size values are once, few and many counts, or a class for expanded clones, and some rows have none.

clone_size cdr3_length j_call d_call v_call cdr3_nt cdr3_aa
many 13 TRBJ1-1 NA TRBV7-2 TGTGCCAGCAGCCCCCAACAGGGCGGGAAAGCTTTCTTT CASSPQQGGKAFF
many 16 TRBJ2-2 TRBD1 TRBV10-3 TGTGCCATCAGTGACCAGGGGGAAGAGAACACCGGGGAGCTGTTTTTT CAISDQGEENTGELFF
many 19 TRBJ2-5 TRBD2 TRBV9 TGTGCCAGCAGCGCGGCCAGAGGACTAGCGGGAGGGAAACAAGAGACCCAGTACTTC CASSAARGLAGGKQETQYF
NA 17 TRBJ1-2 NA TRBV10-1 TGCGCCAGCAGTTCTACTCCAAGATCGCGAAAGACCTATGGCTACACCTTC CASSSTPRSRKTYGYTF
many 15 TRBJ1-1 NA TRBV7-2 TGTGCCAGCAGCCCCCCCGGGGCGGGAAACACTGAAGCTTTCTTT CASSPPGAGNTEAFF
NA 14 TRBJ2-7 NA TRBV28 TGTGCCGGCAGTCCCCCGCCTCCTTCCTACGAGCAGTACTTC CAGSPPPPSYEQYF
many 14 TRBJ1-2 NA TRBV7-6 TGTGCCAGCAGCTTAGACGAGGGGCTCTTCGGCTACACCTTC CASSLDEGLFGYTF
many 16 TRBJ1-3 NA TRBV24-1 TGTGCCACCAGTGACTCCAGGGTCTTGGGGGGAAACACCATATATTTT CATSDSRVLGGNTIYF
many 15 TRBJ1-5 NA TRBV2 TGTGCCAGCAGTTCCGTGTTGGCTAGCAATCAGCCCCAGCATTTT CASSSVLASNQPQHF
NA 16 TRBJ1-2 NA TRBV5-3 TGTGCCAGGGTGTACAAAGTGGTGAGAAAGACCTATGGCTACACCTTC CARVYKVVRKTYGYTF
many 15 TRBJ2-5 NA TRBV5-4 TGTGCCAGCAGTTCTAGACAGCGACTTCAAGAGACCCAGTACTTC CASSSRQRLQETQYF
many 13 TRBJ2-5 NA TRBV24-1 TGTGCCACCAGTGGGGGGAGGCGAGAGACCCAGTACTTC CATSGGRRETQYF
NA 17 TRBJ1-2 NA TRBV7-1 TGTGCCAGCAGCCATCATTCTCACGAGGGAAGGACCTATGGCTACACCTTC CASSHHSHEGRTYGYTF
many 14 TRBJ1-1 NA TRBV6-5 TGTGCCAGCAGGCCGACCCTAGGTAACACTGAAGCTTTCTTT CASRPTLGNTEAFF
NA 16 TRBJ1-2 NA TRBV8-2 TGTGGCAGTTTAGACGCTGATAGCCGAAAGACCTATGGCTACACCTTC CGSLDADSRKTYGYTF
many 16 TRBJ1-2 NA TRBV8-2 TGTGGCAGTCGTCAAAGTGATAGCCGAAAGACCTATGGCTACACCTTC CGSRQSDSRKTYGYTF
NA 17 TRBJ2-6 NA TRBV9 TGTGCCAGCAGCGCCCCGGACTCCTCCACTGGGGCCAACGTCCTGACTTTC CASSAPDSSTGANVLTF
many 13 TRBJ2-1 NA TRBV11-2 TGTGCCAGCAGCCTGATGGGGGGGACAGAGCAGTTCTTC CASSLMGGTEQFF
many 15 TRBJ1-3 NA TRBV7-2 TGTGCCAGCAGCTCCTCGGGGTTATCTGGAAACACCATATATTTT CASSSSGLSGNTIYF
NA 17 TRBJ2-3 TRBD2 TRBV7-2 TGTGCCAGCAGCTTAGACGATCCGGGACTAGCGGGTAATACGCAGTATTTT CASSLDDPGLAGNTQYF
few 11 TRBJ2-1 NA TRBV10-3 TGTGCCATCAGCGACGGGACCCATGGGTTCTTC CAISDGTHGFF
many 17 TRBJ1-2 NA TRBV6-8 TGTGCCAGCAGTTTGGAGATACGCTCTAGAAAGACCTATGGCTACACCTTC CASSLEIRSRKTYGYTF
NA 16 TRBJ2-5 NA TRBV7-6 TGTGCCAGCAGCTTCCGTCAGGGGGGAAGAACGGAGACCCAGCACTTC CASSFRQGGRTETQHF
many 16 TRBJ1-2 NA TRBV12-3/TRBV12-4 TGTGCCAGCAGTTTATTTCCGGAAGAGGCTATTTATGGCTACACCTTC CASSLFPEEAIYGYTF
many 12 TRBJ1-2 NA TRBV27 TGTGCCAGCAGAACAGGGTTTAGCGGCTACACCTTC CASRTGFSGYTF
many 15 TRBJ1-5 TRBD1 TRBV6-1 TGTGCCAGCAGTGAAATGACAGGGGTCAATCAGCCCCAGCATTTT CASSEMTGVNQPQHF
few 17 TRBJ1-2 NA TRBV7-6 TGTGCCAGCAGCACATACGCTGAATCTCGAAAGACCTATGGCTACACCTTC CASSTYAESRKTYGYTF
many 17 TRBJ1-2 NA TRBV7-8 TGTGCCAGCAGCGCAGCAGAGTTTACCCGAAAGACCTATGGCTACACCTTC CASSAAEFTRKTYGYTF
many 17 TRBJ1-2 NA TRBV24-1 TGTGCCACCAGTAAAGTAAGTAGTACCAGAAAGACCTATGGCTACACCTTC CATSKVSSTRKTYGYTF
NA 15 TRBJ2-4 NA TRBV30 TGTGCCTGGGCGGTATCTAGCCTAGCCAAAAACATTCAGTACTTC CAWAVSSLAKNIQYF
few 11 TRBJ2-1 NA TRBV19 TGTGCCAGTAGTGGGGGTGATGAGCAGTTCTTC CASSGGDEQFF
many 16 TRBJ1-2 NA TRBV9 TGTGCCAGCTGTCTCGCGTACTCAAGAAAGACCTATGGCTACACCTTC CASCLAYSRKTYGYTF
few 17 TRBJ1-2 NA TRBV3-1 TGTGCCAGCAGCGTTGAATTCACCCTTCGAAAGACCTATGGCTACACCTTC CASSVEFTLRKTYGYTF
few 15 TRBJ2-3 TRBD2 TRBV20-1 TGCAGTGCCCCTCCGGTAGCGGGGGAAAGAGATACGCAGTATTTT CSAPPVAGERDTQYF
many 15 TRBJ2-2 NA TRBV28 TGTGCCAGCAGTTTTCGGGCCGAGGGGCGCCGGGAGCTGTTTTTT CASSFRAEGRRELFF
NA 14 TRBJ1-1 NA TRBV5-6 TGTGCCAGCAGCTTCGCTGGGTGGGACACTGAAGCTTTCTTT CASSFAGWDTEAFF
NA 13 TRBJ2-1 NA TRBV27 TGTGCCAGCAGACAGGGAGGCCACAATGAGCAGTTCTTC CASRQGGHNEQFF
many 15 TRBJ1-2 NA TRBV6-1 TGTGCCAGCAGTGAACGGCACAGGGATACCTATGGCTACACCTTC CASSERHRDTYGYTF